This T cell receptor beta chain was recorded in a study of T cells expressing NK-cell markers (dated by TCRdb to about 2020). About the full investigation: Three sorted T-cell subsets (CD3+CD56+NKG2C+, CD3+CD56+NKG2C- and CD3+CD56-NKG2C+) from fewer than 10 donors had their TCR beta-chain repertoires profiled. All eight donors whose samples were sequenced were randomly selected healthy volunteers, three of them men and five women. Of the eight sequenced donors, seven were found to be HCMV-seropositive and one was found to be HCMV-seronegative. Libraries were sequenced as 2 x 150 bp reads on Illumina HiSeq 2000/2500, MiSeq or NextSeq.

The sequencer was an Illumina HiSeq 2000. TCR beta cDNA libraries were prepared using 5'RACE template switching, which introduced a universal primer site and unique molecular identifiers. cDNA synthesis was primed from the TCR beta constant segment and was followed by two successive PCR amplification steps. On the authors' methods: MIGEC was used to demultiplex reads and group the reads by UMI, and MiTCR was used to assemble and quantify clonotypes. Only TCR cDNA sequences supported by at least two reads were kept to exclude erroneous sequences. Downstream repertoire analysis used the tcR package, and clonotypes were matched across fractions by CDR3 nucleotide sequence plus V segment. VDJmatch was used to annotate antigen specificity against VDJdb, with one amino acid substitution in CDR3 permitted. After reprocessing by TCRdb, each CDR3 protein sequence is one entry, and no DNA is given. These V and J calls rely on TCRdb rather than the paper's analysis. This sample's listing comprises around 470,000 distinct CDR3 sequences. Together, the top ten hold under 1.5% of the sample.

Concerning this clonotype: Its antigen is not yet known.

Summary of the overall study and its limitations: Those dominant clonotypes were again the most abundant among CD3+CD56-NKG2C+ cells in a handful of donors, at roughly 25-60.1%. Whether the expanded NKG2C-expressing T cell clones were specific for HCMV antigens remained unclear. In a handful of donors, the dominant CD3+CD56+NKG2C+ clonotypes were found to rank among the top 10 CD8+ clonotypes and to make up about 1.0-7.0% of CD8+ T cells.

HCMV serostatus was determined by detecting HCMV-specific IgG in serum with a commercial ELISA kit. Ficoll density gradient centrifugation was used to isolate peripheral blood mononuclear cells from blood. From its cysteine to its phenylalanine, the CDR3 spans 14 amino acids. The DNA is not on file. Via the germline V gene, CDR1 is SGHRS and CDR2 YFSETQ. Recombination connected TRBV5-1 to TRBJ2-2; TCRdb designates TRBD2, a call that cannot be tested without DNA. The receptor comes from a woman aged 45-60 years in good health. Donor details come from another sample of the same person, matched by shared clones. The specimen sequenced was blood T cells: a sorted CD56 or NKG2C T cell subset, CD4+ or CD8+ T cells, or bulk PBMC T cells (not recorded which). CDR3 protein: CASTISGSIGELFF.